This T cell receptor beta chain was recovered during a study of OX40 agonist ivuxolimab in advanced cancers. At the level of the whole study: The costimulatory receptor OX40 (CD134) was targeted by ivuxolimab, a fully human IgG2 agonistic monoclonal antibody. Intravenous ivuxolimab was administered to patients every 2 weeks at six dose levels: 0.01, 0.1, 0.3, 1.5, 3 and 10 mg/kg. Of the roughly 54 dose-escalation patients, hepatocellular carcinoma was present in approximately 20, melanoma in approximately 15, renal cell carcinoma in 9 and head and neck cancer in 9. The dose-escalation cohort was almost 85% male with a mean age of about 58 years, ranging from about 23 to 85. Patients were allowed to have had prior anti-PD-1, anti-PD-L1 or anti-CTLA-4 therapy, and 40% of the dose-escalation patients had been treated with checkpoint inhibitors. Three dose-escalation patients achieved partial responses, one with hepatocellular carcinoma and two with cutaneous melanoma. The purpose of peripheral TCRbeta sequencing was to test whether ivuxolimab changed TCR sequence diversity and led to clonal T-cell expansion. The paper covers the monotherapy dose-escalation part of the phase I ivuxolimab trial, which included N of about 50 patients.

Note on this clone: This clone's antigen is unknown. No base quality values were provided; no much bigger clone lies one nucleotide off.

The investigation overall reported the following: After ivuxolimab, more expanded clones were found on average in CD8+ T cells than in CD4+ T cells. At doses of 0.1 to 3.0 mg/kg, clonal expansion of both CD4+ and CD8+ blood T cells was observed from baseline to week 6. Low levels of normalized T-cell clonal expansion were also seen in some patients who did not respond. The antigen specificity of the clonally expanded peripheral T cells was not determined. In the 0.1-3.0 mg/kg groups, partial responders had among the lowest normalized peripheral clonal expansion, particularly in CD8+ T cells.

To sequence the TCRbeta CDR3 region, genomic DNA was isolated from the sorted cells. The immunoSEQ Assay was used to sequence the TCRbeta CDR3 regions. The source is immuneACCESS, and TCRdb retained only in-frame sequences with V and J called. Part of the clones is not carried over; for the studies checked, unresolved V genes explain less than half of this, and the remainder is unexplained. This sample lists some 94,000 clones; roughly 90% were detected once. About 3.6% of the sample lies in the top ten. The trial excluded patients who had a history of autoimmune disease or were on systemic immunosuppression. In every dose cohort, peripheral blood was drawn for TCR sequencing at baseline, cycle 4 day 1, and cycle 7 day 1. The samples were drawn from a first-in-human, open-label, multicenter phase I dose-escalation trial of ivuxolimab. Adults with locally advanced or metastatic melanoma, renal cell, hepatocellular, or head and neck squamous cell carcinoma were enrolled in the trial. CD4+ and CD8+ T cells were sorted separately from peripheral blood before TCR sequencing.

The receptor was isolated from an adult with an advanced solid tumor such as melanoma, head and neck, liver or kidney cancer. The sequenced sample was CD4+ or CD8+ T cells sorted from blood, obtained in a trial of the OX40 agonist ivuxolimab.

The CDR3 amino acid sequence is: CASAAGADTQYF. The nucleotide sequence reads as follows: TGTGCCAGCGCTGCGGGAGCAGATACGCAGTATTTT. Recombination connected TRBV5-8 to TRBJ2-3, with 7 bases matching TRBD2. According to the germline V gene, CDR1 reads SGHTS and CDR2 reads YDEGEE. The CDR3 goes from the cysteine to the phenylalanine over 12 residues. Only the CDR3 DNA is retained, 36 bases long and in frame from the first base. Here V drops 7 bases and J drops 4 bases, and the junction holds 3 bases not matched to any gene.